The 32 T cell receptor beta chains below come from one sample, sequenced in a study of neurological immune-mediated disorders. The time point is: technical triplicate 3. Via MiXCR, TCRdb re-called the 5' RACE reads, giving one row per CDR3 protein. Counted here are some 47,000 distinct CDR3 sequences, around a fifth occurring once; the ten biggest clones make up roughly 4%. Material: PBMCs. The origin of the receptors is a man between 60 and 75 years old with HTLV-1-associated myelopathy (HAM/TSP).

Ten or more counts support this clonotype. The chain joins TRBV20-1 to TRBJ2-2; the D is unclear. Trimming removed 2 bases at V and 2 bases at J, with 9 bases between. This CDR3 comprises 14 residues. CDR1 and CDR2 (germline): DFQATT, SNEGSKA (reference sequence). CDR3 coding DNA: TGCAGTGCTAGAAAACTGCCTAACACCGGGGAGCTGTTTTTT. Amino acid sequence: CSARKLPNTGELFF.

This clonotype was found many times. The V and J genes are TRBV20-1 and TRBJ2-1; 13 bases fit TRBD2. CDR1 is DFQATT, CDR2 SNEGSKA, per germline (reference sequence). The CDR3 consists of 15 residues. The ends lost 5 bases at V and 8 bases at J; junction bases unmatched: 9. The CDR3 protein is CSAFRTSGSSDEQFF. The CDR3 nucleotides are TGCAGTGCTTTCCGGACTAGCGGGAGCTCGGATGAGCAGTTCTTC.

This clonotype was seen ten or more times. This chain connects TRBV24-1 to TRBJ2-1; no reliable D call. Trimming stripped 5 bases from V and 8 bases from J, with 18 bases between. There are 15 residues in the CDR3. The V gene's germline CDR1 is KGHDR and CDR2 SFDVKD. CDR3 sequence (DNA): TGTGCCACCAGTGCCGGGCAGATCGTCGTCGATGAGCAGTTCTTC. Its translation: CATSAGQIVVDEQFF.

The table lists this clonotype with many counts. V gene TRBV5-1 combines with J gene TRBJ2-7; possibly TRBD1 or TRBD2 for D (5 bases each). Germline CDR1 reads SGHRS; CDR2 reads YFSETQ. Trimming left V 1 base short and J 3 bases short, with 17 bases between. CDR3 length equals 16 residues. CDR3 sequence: CASSLTTGTDLYEQYF. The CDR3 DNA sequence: TGCGCCAGCAGCTTGACTACCGGGACCGACCTCTACGAGCAGTACTTC.

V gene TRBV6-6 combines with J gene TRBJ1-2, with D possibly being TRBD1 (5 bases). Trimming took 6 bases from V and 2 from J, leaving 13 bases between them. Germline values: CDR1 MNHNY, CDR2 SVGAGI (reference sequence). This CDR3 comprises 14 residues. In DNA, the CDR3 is TGTGCCAGCAGGTCCGCTGGGGCCAACTATGGCTACACCTTC. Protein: CASRSAGANYGYTF.

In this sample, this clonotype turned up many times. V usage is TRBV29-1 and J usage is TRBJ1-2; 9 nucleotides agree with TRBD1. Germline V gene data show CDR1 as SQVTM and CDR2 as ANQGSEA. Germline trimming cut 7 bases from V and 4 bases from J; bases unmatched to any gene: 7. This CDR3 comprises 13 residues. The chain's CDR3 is CSARTGDSYGYTF. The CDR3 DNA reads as TGCAGCGCCCGGACAGGGGATAGCTATGGCTACACCTTC.

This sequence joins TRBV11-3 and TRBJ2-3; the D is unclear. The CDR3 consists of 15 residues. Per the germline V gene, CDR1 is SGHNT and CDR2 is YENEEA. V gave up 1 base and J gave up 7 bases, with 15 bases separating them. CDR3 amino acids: CASSLGSLPSNTQYF. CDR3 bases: TGTGCCAGCAGCTTAGGGAGCCTCCCCTCGAATACGCAGTATTTT.

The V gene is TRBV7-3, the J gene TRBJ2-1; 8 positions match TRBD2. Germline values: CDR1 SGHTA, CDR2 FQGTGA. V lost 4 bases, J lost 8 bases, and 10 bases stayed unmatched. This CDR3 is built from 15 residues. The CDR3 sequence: CASSSTREGWDEQFF. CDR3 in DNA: TGTGCCAGCAGCTCAACTCGGGAGGGCTGGGATGAGCAGTTCTTC.

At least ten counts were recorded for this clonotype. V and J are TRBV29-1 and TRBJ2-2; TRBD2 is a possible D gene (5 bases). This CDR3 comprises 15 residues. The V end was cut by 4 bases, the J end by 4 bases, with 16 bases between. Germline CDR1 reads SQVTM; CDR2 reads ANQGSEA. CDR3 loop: CSVAATGTSTGELFF. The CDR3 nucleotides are TGCAGCGTTGCAGCGACGGGAACGTCCACCGGGGAGCTGTTTTTT.

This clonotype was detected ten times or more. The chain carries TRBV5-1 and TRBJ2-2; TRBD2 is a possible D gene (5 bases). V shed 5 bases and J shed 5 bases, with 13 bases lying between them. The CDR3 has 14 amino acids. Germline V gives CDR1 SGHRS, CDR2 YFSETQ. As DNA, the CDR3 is TGCGCCAGCAGTCCGGGGAAGCAGACCGGGGAGCTGTTTTTT. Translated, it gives CASSPGKQTGELFF. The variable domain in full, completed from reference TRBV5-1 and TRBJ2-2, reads KAGVTQTPRYLIKTRGQQVTLSCSPISGHRSVSWYQQTPGQGLQFLFEYFSETQRNKGNFPGRFSGRQFSNSRSEMNVSTLELGDSALYLCASSPGKQTGELFFGEGSRLTVL.

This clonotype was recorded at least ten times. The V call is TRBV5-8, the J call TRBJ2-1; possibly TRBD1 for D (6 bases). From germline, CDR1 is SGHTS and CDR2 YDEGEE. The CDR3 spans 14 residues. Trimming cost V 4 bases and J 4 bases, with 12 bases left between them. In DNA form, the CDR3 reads TGTGCCAGCAGCCCCGGGACACTTTACAATGAGCAGTTCTTC. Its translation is CASSPGTLYNEQFF.

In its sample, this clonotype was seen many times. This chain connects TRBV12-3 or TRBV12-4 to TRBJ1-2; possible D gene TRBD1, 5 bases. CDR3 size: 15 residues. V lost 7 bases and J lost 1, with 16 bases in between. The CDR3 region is CASTVSDGGNYGYTF. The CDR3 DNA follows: TGTGCCAGCACCGTATCGGACGGGGGTAACTATGGCTACACCTTC.

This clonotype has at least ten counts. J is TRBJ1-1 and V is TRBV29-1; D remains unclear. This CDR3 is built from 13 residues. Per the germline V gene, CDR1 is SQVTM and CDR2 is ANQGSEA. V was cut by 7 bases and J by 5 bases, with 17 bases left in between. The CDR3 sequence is CSATDSLGTEAFF. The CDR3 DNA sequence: TGCAGCGCCACGGACTCATTGGGGACTGAAGCTTTCTTT.

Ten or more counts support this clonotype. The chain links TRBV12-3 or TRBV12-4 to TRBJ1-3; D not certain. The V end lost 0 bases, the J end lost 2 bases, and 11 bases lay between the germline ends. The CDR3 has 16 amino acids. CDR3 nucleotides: TGTGCCAGCAGTTTAGCGGGGAATTGGGCTGGAAACACCATATATTTT. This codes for CASSLAGNWAGNTIYF.

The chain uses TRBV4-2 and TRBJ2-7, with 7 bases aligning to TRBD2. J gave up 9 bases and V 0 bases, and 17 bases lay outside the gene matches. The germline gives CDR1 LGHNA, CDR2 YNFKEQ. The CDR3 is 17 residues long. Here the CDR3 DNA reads TGTGCCAGCAGCCAAGAACGGGGGGTTGGCGGGAGTACACCGCAGTACTTC. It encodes CASSQERGVGGSTPQYF.

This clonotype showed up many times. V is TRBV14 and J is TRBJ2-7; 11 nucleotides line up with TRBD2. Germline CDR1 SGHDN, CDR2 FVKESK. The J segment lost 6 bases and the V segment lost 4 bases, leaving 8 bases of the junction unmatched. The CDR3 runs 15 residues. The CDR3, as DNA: TGTGCCAGCAGCCCACCCGGGCTAGCGGGAGGCGAGCAGTACTTC. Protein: CASSPPGLAGGEQYF.

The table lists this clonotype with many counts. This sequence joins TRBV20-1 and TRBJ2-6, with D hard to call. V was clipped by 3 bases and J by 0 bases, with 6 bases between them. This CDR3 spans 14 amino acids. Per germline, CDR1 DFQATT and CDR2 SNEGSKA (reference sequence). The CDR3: CSASKGSGANVLTF. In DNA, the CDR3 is TGCAGTGCTAGTAAGGGCTCTGGGGCCAACGTCCTGACTTTC.

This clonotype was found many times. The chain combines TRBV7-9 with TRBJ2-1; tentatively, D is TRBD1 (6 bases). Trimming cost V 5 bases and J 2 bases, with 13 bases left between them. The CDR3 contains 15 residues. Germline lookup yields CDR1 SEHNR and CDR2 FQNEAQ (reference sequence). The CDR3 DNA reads TGTGCCAGCAGCCCAGGCAGGGGAACCTACAATGAGCAGTTCTTC. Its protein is CASSPGRGTYNEQFF.

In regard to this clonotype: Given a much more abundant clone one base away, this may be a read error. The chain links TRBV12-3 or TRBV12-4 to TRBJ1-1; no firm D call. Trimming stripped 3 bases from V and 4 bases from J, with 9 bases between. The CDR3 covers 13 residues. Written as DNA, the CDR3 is TGTGCCAGCAGTTTTGTGTTGGCCACTGAAGCTTTCTTT. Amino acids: CASSFVLATEAFF.

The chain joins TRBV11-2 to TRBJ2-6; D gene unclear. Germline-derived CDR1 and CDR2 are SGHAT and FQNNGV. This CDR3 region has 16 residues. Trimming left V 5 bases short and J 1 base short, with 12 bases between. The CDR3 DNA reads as TGTGCCAGCAGCCCTCGGACGTGGTCTGGGGCCAACGTCCTGACTTTC. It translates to CASSPRTWSGANVLTF.

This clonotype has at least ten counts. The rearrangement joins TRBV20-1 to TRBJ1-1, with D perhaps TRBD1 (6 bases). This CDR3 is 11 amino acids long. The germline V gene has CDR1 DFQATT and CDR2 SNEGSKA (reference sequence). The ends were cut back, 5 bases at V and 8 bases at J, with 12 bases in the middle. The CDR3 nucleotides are TGCAGTGCTGACTCGGACAGAGAAGCTTTCTTT. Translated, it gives CSADSDREAFF.

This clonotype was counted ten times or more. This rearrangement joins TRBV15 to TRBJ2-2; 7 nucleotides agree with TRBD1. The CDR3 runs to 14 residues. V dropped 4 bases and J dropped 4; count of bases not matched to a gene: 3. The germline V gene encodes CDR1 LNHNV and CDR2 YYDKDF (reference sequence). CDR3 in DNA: TGTGCCACCAGCACGGCAGGGGGCACCGGGGAGCTGTTTTTT. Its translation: CATSTAGGTGELFF.

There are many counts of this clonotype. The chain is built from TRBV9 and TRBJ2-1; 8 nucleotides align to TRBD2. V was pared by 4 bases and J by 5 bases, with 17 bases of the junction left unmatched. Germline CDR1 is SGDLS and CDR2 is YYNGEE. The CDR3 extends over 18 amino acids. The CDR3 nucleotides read TGTGCCAGCAGCCCCTTTGGTAGCGGGAACTACTTTAACAATGAGCAGTTCTTC. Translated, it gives CASSPFGSGNYFNNEQFF.

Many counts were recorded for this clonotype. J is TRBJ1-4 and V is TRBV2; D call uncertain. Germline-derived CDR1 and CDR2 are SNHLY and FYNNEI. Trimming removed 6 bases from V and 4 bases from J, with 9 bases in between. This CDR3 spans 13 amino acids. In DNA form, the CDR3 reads TGTGCCAGCAGCCCGCGGGTTAATGAAAAACTGTTTTTT. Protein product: CASSPRVNEKLFF.

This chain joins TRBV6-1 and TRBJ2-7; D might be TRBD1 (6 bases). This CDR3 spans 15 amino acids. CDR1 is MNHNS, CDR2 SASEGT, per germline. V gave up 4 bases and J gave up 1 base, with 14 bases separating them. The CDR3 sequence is CASSAGHLISYEQYF. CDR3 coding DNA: TGTGCCAGCAGTGCGGGACACCTCATATCCTACGAGCAGTACTTC.

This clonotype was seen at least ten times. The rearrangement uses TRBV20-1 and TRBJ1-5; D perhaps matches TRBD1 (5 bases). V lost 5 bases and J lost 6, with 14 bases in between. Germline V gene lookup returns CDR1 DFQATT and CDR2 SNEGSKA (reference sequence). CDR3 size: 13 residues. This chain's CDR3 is CSAPLGAGQPQHF. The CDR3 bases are TGCAGTGCTCCCCTCGGGGCGGGTCAGCCCCAGCATTTT.

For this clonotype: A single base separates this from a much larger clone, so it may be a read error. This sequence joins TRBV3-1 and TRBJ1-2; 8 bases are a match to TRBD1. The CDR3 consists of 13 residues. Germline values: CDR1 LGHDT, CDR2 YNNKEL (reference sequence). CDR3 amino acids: CASGSQGAGGCTF. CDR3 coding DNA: TGTGCCAGCGGGAGTCAGGGGGCCGGCGGCTGCACCTTC.

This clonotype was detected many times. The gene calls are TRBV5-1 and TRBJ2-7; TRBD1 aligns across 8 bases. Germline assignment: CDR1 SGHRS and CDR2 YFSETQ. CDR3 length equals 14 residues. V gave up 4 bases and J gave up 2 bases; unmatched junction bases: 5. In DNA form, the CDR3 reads TGCGCCAGCAGCGATCAGGGGGCCCCCTACGAGCAGTACTTC. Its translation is CASSDQGAPYEQYF.

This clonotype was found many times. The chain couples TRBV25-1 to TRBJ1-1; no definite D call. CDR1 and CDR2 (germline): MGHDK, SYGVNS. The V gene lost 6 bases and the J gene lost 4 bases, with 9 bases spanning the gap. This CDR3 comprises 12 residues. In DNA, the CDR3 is TGTGCCAGCAGACGAGGAGGCACTGAAGCTTTCTTT. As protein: CASRRGGTEAFF.

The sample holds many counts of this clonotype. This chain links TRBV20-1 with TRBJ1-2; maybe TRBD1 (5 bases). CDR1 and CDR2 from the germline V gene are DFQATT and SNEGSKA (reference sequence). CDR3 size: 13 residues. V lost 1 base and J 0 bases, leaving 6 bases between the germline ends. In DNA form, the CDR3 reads TGCAGTGCTAGAGGGACAACTAACTATGGCTACACCTTC. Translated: CSARGTTNYGYTF.

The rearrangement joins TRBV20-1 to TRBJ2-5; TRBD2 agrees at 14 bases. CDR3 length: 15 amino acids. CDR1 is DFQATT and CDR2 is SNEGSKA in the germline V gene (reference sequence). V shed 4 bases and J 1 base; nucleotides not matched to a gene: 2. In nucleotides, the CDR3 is TGCAGTGCTACCGGGACTAGCGGGAGCCAAGAGACCCAGTACTTC. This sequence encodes CSATGTSGSQETQYF.

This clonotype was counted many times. CDR3 loop: CASSFPGGTKNIQYF. As DNA, the CDR3 is TGTGCCAGCAGTTTTCCAGGGGGGACCAAAAACATTCAGTACTTC. The V call is TRBV28, the J call TRBJ2-4, with D perhaps TRBD1 (7 bases). Germline V CDR1 and CDR2: MDHEN, SYDVKM. The V end was cut by 3 bases, the J end by 2 bases, with 11 bases between. CDR3 length equals 15 residues. The full variable domain, its missing parts supplied by reference TRBV28 and TRBJ2-4, is DVKVTQSSRYLVKRTGEKVFLECVQDMDHENMFWYRQDPGLGLRLIYFSYDVKMKEKGDIPEGYSVSREKKERFSLILESASTNQTSMYLCASSFPGGTKNIQYFGAGTRLSVL.